This T cell receptor beta chain stems from a study of PD-1 blockade in mismatch repair-deficient tumors. The V gene lost 0 bases and the J gene lost 2 bases, with 10 bases spanning the gap. In germline, CDR1 is SQVTM, CDR2 ANQGSEA. The CDR3 sequence is 14 residues long. The repertoire was sequenced with immunoSEQ multiplex PCR; TCRdb's copy has only in-frame clones and lacks some. Of about 79,000 clones in the sample, about 82% were seen once. The table lists this clone with a count of one. V and J are TRBV29-1 and TRBJ2-5; D may be TRBD2 (5 bases). The material sequenced was peripheral blood, taken 44 weeks after starting pembrolizumab. The sequence derives from an adult with mismatch repair-deficient cancer. The CDR3 loop reads CSVEEGQRQETQYF. In nucleotides, the CDR3 is TGCAGCGTTGAAGAGGGTCAGCGGCAAGAGACCCAGTACTTC.